This TCR beta chain originates from a study of PD-1 blockade in classical Hodgkin lymphoma. Study conclusions and caveats: At baseline, newly diagnosed patients reportedly showed less TCR diversity than healthy donors.

Time point in this sample: cycle 4 day 1 (C4D1), after less than 7 weeks of nivolumab. Each patient relapsed following autologous stem cell transplantation, and prior brentuximab vedotin exposure differed. Reported best responses ranged across complete response, partial response or progressive disease. This clone was counted a single time. The antigen is not known. The data were produced by immunoSEQ multiplex PCR, yet TCRdb's version contains in-frame clones alone and is incomplete. The sample includes under 60,000 clones, roughly nine tenths of them seen just once. This specimen consisted of peripheral blood mononuclear cells (PBMCs), obtained before the fourth cycle of nivolumab. This TCR was sampled from a human donor with classical Hodgkin lymphoma.

CDR3 in amino acids: CASSLRYTGPCQPQHF. In DNA form, the CDR3 reads TGTGCCAGCAGCTTAAGATACACAGGGCCCTGTCAGCCCCAGCATTTT. The chain uses TRBV7-3 and TRBJ1-5; perhaps TRBD1 as D (6 bases). CDR3 size: 16 residues. Trimming cost V 1 base and J 6 bases, with 16 bases left between them. The germline gives CDR1 SGHTA, CDR2 FQGTGA.